The sequence of this T cell receptor beta chain was determined in a study of shared clonotypes between healthy human individuals. General study points: Naive CD4 clonotype sharing across a few donors was about 5.3%. Researchers sampled only blood; tissue repertoires likely differ.

Original analysis: Owing to the provision of junction-only sequences devoid of quality scores by immunoSEQ, filtering differed. Assay used: immunoSEQ multiplex PCR; TCRdb lists only in-frame clones, some missing. For V, J and clone size, that table is used; D and trimming come from the DNA. Of a few hundred thousand clones listed, about 73% are singletons. On this clone: Its specificity is not known.

Material for sequencing was memory CD4+ T cells sorted from blood. The subset denotes: CD45RA-negative fraction. The receptor comes from a young man in good health.

As DNA, the CDR3 is TGTGCCAGCAGTGACCTGGACGGACGATCCTACGAGCAGTACTTC. The encoded protein is CASSDLDGRSYEQYF. The J gene is TRBJ2-7, the V gene TRBV2; D gene unclear. The germline V and J ends were trimmed by 3 bases and 1 base, with 13 bases remaining between them. The CDR3 totals 15 residues. Germline V gene data show CDR1 as SNHLY and CDR2 as FYNNEI. The full variable domain, with the rest looked up from reference TRBV2 and TRBJ2-7, is EPEVTQTPSHQVTQMGQEVILRCVPISNHLYFYWYRQILGQKVEFLVSFYNNEISEKSEIFDDQFSVERPDGSNFTLKIRSTKLEDSAMYFCASSDLDGRSYEQYFGPGTRLTVT.